Shown below are 15 T cell receptor beta chains from a single sample sequenced in a study of cytomegalovirus exposure and HLA in healthy donors. In the PCR, 60 Vbeta and 13 Jbeta primers were used. Sequenced by immunoSEQ multiplex PCR; TCRdb stores in-frame clones only, minus some. This table has some 79,000 clones, around 78% appearing once. The sequencing input was PBMCs. The receptors come from a male donor in good health and CMV-seropositive.

The chain links TRBV7-9 to TRBJ2-7; 8 bases map to TRBD2. This CDR3 has 18 amino acids. J gave up 0 bases and V 5 bases, and 15 bases lay outside the gene matches. The germline gives CDR1 SEHNR, CDR2 FQNEAQ (reference sequence). The CDR3 is CASSPGLVPAKSSYEQYF. The CDR3 DNA sequence: TGTGCCAGCAGCCCGGGACTAGTGCCGGCCAAGAGCTCCTACGAGCAGTACTTC.

This clone came up once. The chain employs TRBV4-1 and TRBJ2-5; D possibly corresponds to TRBD1 (8 bases). The CDR3 is 17 residues long. V was trimmed by 1 base and J by 10 bases, leaving 25 bases between them. Germline values: CDR1 MGHRA, CDR2 YSYEKL. CDR3 region: CASSQGGGDRRLGVQYF. The CDR3 nucleotides are TGCGCCAGCAGCCAAGGTGGGGGGGACAGGCGACTGGGGGTCCAGTACTTC.

This chain links TRBV28 with TRBJ1-5, with 7 bases matching TRBD1. The CDR3 runs to 14 residues. The germline V gene has CDR1 MDHEN and CDR2 SYDVKM. The ends lost 5 bases at V and 4 bases at J; junction bases unmatched: 5. The CDR3 DNA follows: TGTGCCAGCAGTCCAGGGGGTTCTAATCAGCCCCAGCATTTT. Protein sequence: CASSPGGSNQPQHF.

The chain combines TRBV28 with TRBJ2-1, with 8 bases matching TRBD1. Germline V gives CDR1 MDHEN, CDR2 SYDVKM. The CDR3 has 15 residues. J was trimmed by 6 bases and V by 6 bases; bases with no gene match: 10. CDR3 in DNA: TGTGCCAGCAGCTCAGGGGGCCCGGGTCCCAATGAGCAGTTCTTC. Translation gives CASSSGGPGPNEQFF.

The chain links TRBV5-1 to TRBJ1-1; no clear D. CDR1 is SGHRS and CDR2 is YFSETQ in the germline V gene. The V gene lost 3 bases and the J gene lost 7 bases, with 10 bases spanning the gap. The CDR3 runs to 12 residues. The CDR3 reads CASSWNSNEAFF. CDR3 DNA sequence: TGCGCCAGCAGCTGGAACAGTAATGAAGCTTTCTTT.

The V gene is TRBV4-3, the J gene TRBJ1-4; tentative D call: TRBD1 (6 bases). Trimming cost V 3 bases and J 3 bases, with 14 bases left between them. The CDR3 has 16 residues. Per the germline V gene, CDR1 is LGHNA and CDR2 is YSLEER. In DNA form, the CDR3 reads TGCGCCAGCAGCCAGGACAGTCTTAGGGCTAATGAAAAACTGTTTTTT. It specifies CASSQDSLRANEKLFF.

This sequence joins TRBV27 and TRBJ2-1; D gene unclear. Trimming took 4 bases from V and 4 from J, leaving 8 bases between them. Germline V gene lookup returns CDR1 MNHEY and CDR2 SMNVEV (reference sequence). This CDR3 has 13 residues. CDR3 amino acids: CASSSSRYNEQFF. The CDR3 nucleotides are TGTGCCAGCAGTTCCTCCAGGTACAATGAGCAGTTCTTC.

This clone was detected only a few times. J is TRBJ2-7 and V is TRBV28, with TRBD1 as a possible D gene (6 bases). Germline values: CDR1 MDHEN, CDR2 SYDVKM. The CDR3 is 15 amino acids. V was clipped by 2 bases and J by 2 bases, with 13 bases between them. For the CDR3, the DNA is TGTGCCAGCAGTTTAAGGGGGAGACCCCCCTACGAGCAGTACTTC. This codes for CASSLRGRPPYEQYF.

This chain links TRBV29-1 with TRBJ2-7; 10 bases map to TRBD1. Germline CDR1 reads SQVTM; CDR2 reads ANQGSEA. V gave up 2 bases and J gave up 5 bases; unmatched junction bases: 6. The CDR3 totals 14 residues. This CDR3 reads CSVEMGQGTHEQYF. CDR3 bases: TGCAGCGTTGAAATGGGACAGGGGACCCACGAGCAGTACTTC.

The table lists this clone with a few counts. Written as DNA, the CDR3 is TGTGCCAGCAGTATTATAAATGAGCAGTTCTTC. It is translated as CASSIINEQFF. The rearrangement uses TRBV6-5 and TRBJ2-1; D gene unclear. The germline V gene has CDR1 MNHEY and CDR2 SVGAGI. V was cut by 5 bases and J by 7 bases, with 6 bases left in between. The CDR3 length is 11 residues.

The V and J genes are TRBV5-1 and TRBJ1-2; the match to TRBD1 covers 9 bases. This CDR3 has 14 residues. V lost 0 bases to trimming and J lost 8 bases; unmatched junction nucleotides: 5. The germline CDR1 and CDR2 sequences are SGHRS and YFSETQ. DNA of the CDR3: TGCGCCAGCAGCTTGGCACAGGGGGCGCGAGGCTACACCTTC. Its protein is CASSLAQGARGYTF. Filled out from reference TRBV5-1 and TRBJ1-2, the complete variable domain reads KAGVTQTPRYLIKTRGQQVTLSCSPISGHRSVSWYQQTPGQGLQFLFEYFSETQRNKGNFPGRFSGRQFSNSRSEMNVSTLELGDSALYLCASSLAQGARGYTFGSGTRLTVV.

The chain uses TRBV6-1 and TRBJ2-5, with 14 bases matching TRBD2. This CDR3 contains 15 residues. V was clipped by 4 bases and J by 4 bases; unmatched bases: 2. CDR1 and CDR2 from the germline V gene are MNHNS and SASEGT. The DNA of the CDR3 is TGTGCCAGCAGTGGACTAGCGGGGGGGCCAGAGACCCAGTACTTC. Its translation: CASSGLAGGPETQYF.

The rearrangement joins TRBV18 to TRBJ2-5, with D perhaps matching TRBD1 (6 bases). The germline CDR1 and CDR2 sequences are KGHSH and LQKENI. This CDR3 is 15 amino acids long. The ends were cut back, 3 bases at V and 3 bases at J, with 14 bases in the middle. As DNA, the CDR3 is TGTGCCAGCTCACCCCGGTCATCAGGGGAAGAGACCCAGTACTTC. Translated: CASSPRSSGEETQYF.

The V and J genes are TRBV7-8 and TRBJ1-1, with no clear D. Germline values: CDR1 SGHVS, CDR2 FQNEAQ. The CDR3 has 15 amino acids. V was cut by 5 bases and J by 1 base, with 14 bases left in between. CDR3 region: CASSTQSGGNTEAFF. The CDR3 DNA is TGTGCCAGCAGCACCCAATCGGGAGGGAACACTGAAGCTTTCTTT.

The chain joins TRBV10-3 to TRBJ1-2, with 7 positions matching TRBD1. The V gene's germline CDR1 is ENHRY and CDR2 SYGVKD. The CDR3 is made up of 16 amino acids. V gave up 0 bases and J gave up 4 bases; unmatched junction bases: 8. The CDR3 spells CAISESFGYRGYGYTF. CDR3 coding DNA: TGTGCCATCAGTGAGTCGTTTGGGTACAGGGGCTATGGCTACACCTTC.